This record covers a single T cell receptor beta chain. The sample is drawn from a study of shared T cell receptors in the human thymus. This CDR3 has 16 amino acids. The ends were cut back, 2 bases at V and 2 bases at J, with 14 bases in the middle. CDR1 is LGHNA and CDR2 is YSLEER in the germline V gene. The data were produced by immunoSEQ multiplex PCR, yet TCRdb's version contains in-frame clones alone and is incomplete. The sample includes about 710,000 clones, approximately 87% of them seen just once. These same records also appear under a second study, on human thymus T cells. In that study: Donors consisted of healthy Finnish infants (having corrective surgery for congenital heart defects). In corrective heart surgery, resections were taken, and these provided the thymus tissue. V and J genes seemed to be used with bias in thymic and blood repertoires. Related research reported highly overlapping thymic repertoires among unrelated individuals.

V gene TRBV4-3 combines with J gene TRBJ2-3; possibly TRBD2 for D (6 bases). The sequence was collected from a boy less than two years old with a congenital heart defect. The sample consisted of thymocytes. CDR3: CASSQSWGVSTDTQYF. The CDR3 nucleotides read TGCGCCAGCAGCCAATCCTGGGGGGTGTCCACAGATACGCAGTATTTT.